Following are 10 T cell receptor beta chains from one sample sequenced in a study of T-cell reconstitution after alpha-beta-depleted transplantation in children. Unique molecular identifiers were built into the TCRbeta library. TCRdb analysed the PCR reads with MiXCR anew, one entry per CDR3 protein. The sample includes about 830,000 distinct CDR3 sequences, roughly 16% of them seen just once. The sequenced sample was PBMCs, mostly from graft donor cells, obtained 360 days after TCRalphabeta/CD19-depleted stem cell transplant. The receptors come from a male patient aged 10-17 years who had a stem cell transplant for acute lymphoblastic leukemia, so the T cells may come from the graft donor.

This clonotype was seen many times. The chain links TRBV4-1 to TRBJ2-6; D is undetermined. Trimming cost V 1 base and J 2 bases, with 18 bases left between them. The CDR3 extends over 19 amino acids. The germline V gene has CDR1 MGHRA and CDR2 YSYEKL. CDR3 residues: CASSQVPYAKVTGANVLTF. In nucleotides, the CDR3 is TGCGCCAGCAGCCAAGTTCCTTACGCAAAAGTGACTGGGGCCAACGTCCTGACTTTC.

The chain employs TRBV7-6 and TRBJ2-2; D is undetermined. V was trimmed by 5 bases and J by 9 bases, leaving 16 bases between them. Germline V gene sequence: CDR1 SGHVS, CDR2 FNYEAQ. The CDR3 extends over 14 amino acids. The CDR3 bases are TGTGCCAGCAGCGCACCGGGTAGTGGGCGGGAGCTGTTTTTT. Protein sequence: CASSAPGSGRELFF.

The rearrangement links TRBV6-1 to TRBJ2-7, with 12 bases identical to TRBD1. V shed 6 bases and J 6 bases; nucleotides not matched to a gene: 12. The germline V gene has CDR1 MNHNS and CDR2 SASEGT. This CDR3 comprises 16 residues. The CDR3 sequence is CASRSLGTGGAGEQYF. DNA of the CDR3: TGTGCCAGCAGATCTCTCGGGACAGGGGGCGCGGGCGAGCAGTACTTC.

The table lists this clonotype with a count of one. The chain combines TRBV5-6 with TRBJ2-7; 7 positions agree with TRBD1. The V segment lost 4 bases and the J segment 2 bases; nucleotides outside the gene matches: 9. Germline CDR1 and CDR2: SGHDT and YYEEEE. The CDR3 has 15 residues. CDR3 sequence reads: CASSTGQARTYEQYF. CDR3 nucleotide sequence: TGTGCCAGCAGCACCGGACAGGCCCGAACCTACGAGCAGTACTTC. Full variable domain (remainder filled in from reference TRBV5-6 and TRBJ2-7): DAGVTQSPTHLIKTRGQQVTLRCSPKSGHDTVSWYQQALGQGPQFIFQYYEEEERQRGNFPDRFSGHQFPNYSSELNVNALLLGDSALYLCASSTGQARTYEQYFGPGTRLTVT.

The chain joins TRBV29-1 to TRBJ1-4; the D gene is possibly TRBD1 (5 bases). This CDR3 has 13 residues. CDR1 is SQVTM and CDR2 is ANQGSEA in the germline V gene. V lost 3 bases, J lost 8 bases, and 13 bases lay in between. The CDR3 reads CSVESREGEKLFF. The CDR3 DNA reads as TGCAGCGTTGAGAGCAGGGAAGGGGAAAAACTGTTTTTT.

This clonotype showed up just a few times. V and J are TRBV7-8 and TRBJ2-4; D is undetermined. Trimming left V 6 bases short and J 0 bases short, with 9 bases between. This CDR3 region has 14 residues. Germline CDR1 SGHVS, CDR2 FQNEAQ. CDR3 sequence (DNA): TGTGCCAGCAGTCCCCTGGTAGCCAAAAACATTCAGTACTTC. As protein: CASSPLVAKNIQYF.

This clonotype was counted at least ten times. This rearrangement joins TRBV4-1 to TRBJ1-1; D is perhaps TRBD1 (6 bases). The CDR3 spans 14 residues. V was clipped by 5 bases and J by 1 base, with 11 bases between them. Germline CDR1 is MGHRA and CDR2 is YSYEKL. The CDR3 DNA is TGCGCCAGCAGCACCCACAGGGCGAACACTGAAGCTTTCTTT. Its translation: CASSTHRANTEAFF.

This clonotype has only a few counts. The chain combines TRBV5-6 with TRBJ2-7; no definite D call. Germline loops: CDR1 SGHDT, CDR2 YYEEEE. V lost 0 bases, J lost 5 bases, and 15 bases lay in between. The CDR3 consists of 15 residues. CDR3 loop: CASSLGGYVGDEQYF. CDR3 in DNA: TGTGCCAGCAGCTTGGGCGGCTACGTTGGCGACGAGCAGTACTTC.

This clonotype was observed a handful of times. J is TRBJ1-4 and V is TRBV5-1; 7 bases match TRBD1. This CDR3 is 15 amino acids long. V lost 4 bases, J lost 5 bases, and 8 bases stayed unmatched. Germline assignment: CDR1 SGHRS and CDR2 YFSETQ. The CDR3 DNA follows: TGCGCCAGCAGCCTCCCGGGGACAGCAAATGAAAAACTGTTTTTT. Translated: CASSLPGTANEKLFF. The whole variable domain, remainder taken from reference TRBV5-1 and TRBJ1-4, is KAGVTQTPRYLIKTRGQQVTLSCSPISGHRSVSWYQQTPGQGLQFLFEYFSETQRNKGNFPGRFSGRQFSNSRSEMNVSTLELGDSALYLCASSLPGTANEKLFFGSGTQLSVL.

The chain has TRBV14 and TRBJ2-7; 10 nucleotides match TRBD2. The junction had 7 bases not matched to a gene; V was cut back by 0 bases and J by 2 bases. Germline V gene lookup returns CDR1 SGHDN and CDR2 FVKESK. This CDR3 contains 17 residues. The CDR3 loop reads CASSQDLLAGVTYEQYF. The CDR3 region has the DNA TGTGCCAGCAGCCAAGATCTGCTAGCGGGAGTTACCTACGAGCAGTACTTC.